Described below is a single TCR beta chain sequence and its context. CDR1 and CDR2 (germline): MGHDK, SYGVNS. V was shortened by 3 bases and J by 3 bases, with 8 bases between the two germline ends. The CDR3 has 13 amino acids. Primed by a sample-barcoded 5' primer and a J-beta primer mix, a second PCR proceeded for roughly 7 to 12 cycles. One entry per CDR3 protein results from TCRdb running MiXCR on the 5' RACE reads. The profile shows about 840,000 distinct CDR3 sequences, almost 30% of them singletons. These data belong to a study of blood T cells in healthy people across ages. These data also featured in a second study, about T cells of mothers and their children.

The TCR comes from a woman between 40 and 50 years old in good health. The V and J genes are TRBV25-1 and TRBJ1-1; D not resolved. Specimen: blood. The CDR3 region is CASSDREDTEAFF. CDR3 DNA sequence: TGTGCCAGCAGTGACCGAGAAGACACTGAAGCTTTCTTT.